The TCR beta chain under discussion was sequenced for a study of blood T cell repertoires in COVID-19. Study as a whole: Symptom resolution, clearance, or two negative PCRs marked donors in Cohort 3 as recovered. In each case, the material was cDNA or gDNA derived from T cells, B-cell-depleted T cells, or PBMCs.

CDR3 length equals 15 residues. The V gene's germline CDR1 is SGHRS and CDR2 YFSETQ. V lost 5 bases to trimming and J lost 2 bases; unmatched junction nucleotides: 10. The sample holds one count of this clone. In the authors' workflow: Estimates of nucleated cell counts were drawn from the amplification of reference gene primers. This table comes from immunoSEQ multiplex PCR, and its TCRdb copy is limited to in-frame clones, with some not included. That table is the source of V, J and clone size, and D and trimming were worked out from the DNA. The table shows about 400,000 clones, with around 87% occurring only once.

The TCR comes from a middle-aged man in a cohort exposed to, infected with or recovered from COVID-19 (not recorded which). This chain links TRBV5-1 with TRBJ2-7; 7 nucleotides align to TRBD1. Sequencing used PBMCs or T cells enriched from blood (not recorded which). CDR3 amino acids: CASSYTADRAYEQYF. The DNA of the CDR3 is TGCGCCAGCAGTTACACCGCTGACAGGGCCTACGAGCAGTACTTC.